The 28 T cell receptor beta chains in this list originate from one sample, sequenced in a study of radiotherapy plus CTLA-4 blockade in lung cancer. Some clones are missing from TCRdb's copy, which holds only in-frame ones; the method was immunoSEQ multiplex PCR. Of tens of thousands of clones in the sample, 65% to 80% were seen once. This sample comprised peripheral blood, obtained from a patient treated with radiotherapy plus ipilimumab. The origin of the receptors is a human donor with non-small cell lung cancer who had a complete response to radiotherapy plus ipilimumab.

V gene TRBV7-9 combines with J gene TRBJ1-1, with 7 positions matching TRBD1. V lost 2 bases, J lost 1 base, and 7 bases stayed unmatched. The CDR3 has 16 amino acids. CDR1 is SEHNR, CDR2 FQNEAQ, per germline (reference sequence). CDR3 amino acids: CASSLTLQGRNTEAFF. CDR3 in DNA: TGTGCCAGCAGCTTAACCCTACAGGGGAGGAACACTGAAGCTTTCTTT.

The chain recombines TRBV7-9 with TRBJ2-7; D ambiguous. The CDR3 runs 13 residues. V was pared by 3 bases and J by 0 bases, with 6 bases between. Germline-derived CDR1 and CDR2 are SEHNR and FQNEAQ (reference sequence). The CDR3 coding sequence is TGTGCCAGCAGCTTCGAGAACTCCTACGAGCAGTACGTC. The encoded protein is CASSFENSYEQYV.

The V call is TRBV7-6, the J call TRBJ1-4; 7 bases fit TRBD1. V shed 5 bases and J 0 bases; nucleotides not matched to a gene: 18. Per germline, CDR1 SGHVS and CDR2 FNYEAQ. CDR3 length: 20 residues. The CDR3 DNA follows: TGTGCCAGCAGCCCCCCACCGTTACCGGGACAGATGTCAACTAATGAAAAACTGTTTTTT. Translation gives CASSPPPLPGQMSTNEKLFF.

J is TRBJ2-1 and V is TRBV11-2, with 7 nucleotides matching TRBD1. This CDR3 is 15 amino acids long. Germline assignment: CDR1 SGHAT and CDR2 FQNNGV. Trimming removed 3 bases from V and 2 bases from J; junction bases left unmatched: 4. The CDR3 DNA reads TGTGCCAGCAGCTTCTGGACAGGTACCTACAATGAGCAGTTCTTC. Protein sequence: CASSFWTGTYNEQFF. Supplemented by reference TRBV11-2 and TRBJ2-1, the full variable domain reads EAGVAQSPRYKIIEKRQSVAFWCNPISGHATLYWYQQILGQGPKLLIQFQNNGVVDDSQLPKDRFSAERLKGVDSTLKIQPAKLEDSAVYLCASSFWTGTYNEQFFGPGTRLTVL.

CDR3 in amino acids: CASSHRDRGYTF. The DNA of the CDR3 is TGTGCCAGCAGTCACAGGGATCGTGGCTACACCTTC. The chain joins TRBV2 to TRBJ1-2; D perhaps matches TRBD1 (6 bases). CDR3 length: 12 residues. The V end lost 5 bases, the J end lost 7 bases, and 11 bases lay between the germline ends. Germline-derived CDR1 and CDR2 are SNHLY and FYNNEI.

The chain has TRBV19 and TRBJ1-2, with 10 bases lining up with TRBD1. Germline V gene sequence: CDR1 LNHDA, CDR2 SQIVND (reference sequence). Unmatched junction bases numbered 3, after V lost 5 bases and J lost 6 bases. The CDR3 consists of 13 residues. In nucleotides, the CDR3 is TGTGCCAGTAGTGACAGGGGGCGCGATGGCTACACCTTC. Translating it yields CASSDRGRDGYTF.

The chain joins TRBV18 to TRBJ1-1; D remains unclear. Germline V gene lookup returns CDR1 KGHSH and CDR2 LQKENI. V dropped 0 bases and J dropped 1 base, with 6 bases sitting between them. The CDR3 covers 14 residues. The CDR3 nucleotides read TGTGCCAGCTCACCACCGGGAGGGAACACTGAAGCTTTCTTT. Its translation is CASSPPGGNTEAFF.

V usage is TRBV10-1 and J usage is TRBJ2-5; 9 bases map to TRBD1. V gave up 0 bases and J gave up 7 bases; unmatched junction bases: 6. This CDR3 has 15 amino acids. In germline, CDR1 is WNHNN, CDR2 SYGVQD (reference sequence). The CDR3 loop reads CASSESGQGIGTQYF. CDR3 nucleotides: TGCGCCAGCAGTGAGTCAGGACAGGGGATCGGGACCCAGTACTTC.

The chain combines TRBV11-2 with TRBJ2-2; D may be TRBD2 (6 bases). The V and J ends lost 0 bases and 7 bases respectively, with 12 bases between them. This CDR3 has 15 residues. Germline assignment: CDR1 SGHAT and CDR2 FQNNGV. CDR3 sequence (DNA): TGTGCCAGCAGCTTAGATGGGGGGTACAACGGGGAGCTGTTTTTT. Protein product: CASSLDGGYNGELFF.

V usage is TRBV7-6 and J usage is TRBJ2-7; possibly TRBD1 for D (6 bases). The CDR3 spans 16 residues. V was shortened by 1 base and J by 1 base, with 14 bases between the two germline ends. Germline V gives CDR1 SGHVS, CDR2 FNYEAQ. The CDR3 DNA reads TGTGCCAGCAGCTTAGGAGGACAGCAGAGGTCCTACGAGCAGTACTTC. As protein: CASSLGGQQRSYEQYF.

This rearrangement joins TRBV7-9 to TRBJ1-2; D gene uncertain. Germline-derived CDR1 and CDR2 are SEHNR and FQNEAQ (reference sequence). V lost 7 bases, J lost 0 bases, and 9 bases lay in between. CDR3 length: 13 amino acids. The CDR3 nucleotides read TGTGCCAGCACCACGTGGACTAACTATGGCTACACCTTC. Its protein product is CASTTWTNYGYTF.

The chain couples TRBV9 to TRBJ2-3; D may match TRBD1 or TRBD2 (6 bases each). CDR3 length: 14 residues. Germline-derived CDR1 and CDR2 are SGDLS and YYNGEE. Trimming took off 3 bases at V and 3 bases at J, with 11 bases between the two ends. CDR3 DNA: TGTGCCAGCAGCGGGCAGGGGAGGACAGATACGCAGTATTTT. It yields the protein CASSGQGRTDTQYF.

The CDR3 here is CASSITRGAEEQYF. In nucleotides, the CDR3 is TGTGCCAGCAGCATTACCCGGGGGGCGGAGGAGCAGTACTTC. The rearrangement joins TRBV11-2 to TRBJ2-7, with a tentative D call TRBD2 (7 bases). V was pared by 5 bases and J by 7 bases, with 18 bases between. This CDR3 comprises 14 residues. CDR1 SGHAT and CDR2 FQNNGV come from the germline V gene.

The CDR3 region is CASSYSGRVHTEAFF. CDR3 DNA sequence: TGTGCCAGCAGTTACTCCGGGAGGGTTCACACTGAAGCTTTCTTT. The V call is TRBV6-5, the J call TRBJ1-1; the D is unclear. The ends were cut back, 0 bases at V and 3 bases at J, with 11 bases in the middle. The CDR3 contains 15 residues. Germline V gives CDR1 MNHEY, CDR2 SVGAGI.

This chain connects TRBV11-2 to TRBJ2-2; no reliable D call. V was cut by 6 bases and J by 0 bases, with 14 bases left in between. Germline V gene sequence: CDR1 SGHAT, CDR2 FQNNGV. The CDR3 is 16 amino acids. The CDR3 loop is CASRKIGRSNTGELFF. The DNA of the CDR3 is TGTGCCAGCAGGAAGATCGGCAGGTCGAACACCGGGGAGCTGTTTTTT.

The rearrangement joins TRBV11-2 to TRBJ2-7; D is undetermined. The length of the CDR3 is 14 residues. The germline V gene has CDR1 SGHAT and CDR2 FQNNGV. The ends were cut back, 1 base at V and 5 bases at J, with 12 bases in the middle. This chain's CDR3 is CASSLAPPSNEQYF. CDR3 DNA sequence: TGTGCCAGCAGCTTAGCGCCTCCTTCGAACGAGCAGTACTTC.

V gene TRBV27 combines with J gene TRBJ1-1; D remains unclear. The germline V gene has CDR1 MNHEY and CDR2 SMNVEV (reference sequence). This CDR3 is 16 amino acids long. Trimming pared 6 bases from V and 1 base from J, leaving 18 bases between. CDR3 bases: TGTGCCAGCAGGGATAGGGAATTCACAGAGAACACTGAAGCTTTCTTT. This codes for CASRDREFTENTEAFF.

The chain uses TRBV2 and TRBJ2-7; unclear D gene. There are 13 residues in the CDR3. Per the germline V gene, CDR1 is SNHLY and CDR2 is FYNNEI. V gave up 6 bases and J gave up 0 bases, with 9 bases separating them. The CDR3 is CASRGRSSYEQYF. The CDR3 nucleotides are TGTGCCAGCAGGGGTAGGAGCTCCTACGAGCAGTACTTC. Based on the CDR3 plus reference TRBV2 and TRBJ2-7, the full variable domain is EPEVTQTPSHQVTQMGQEVILRCVPISNHLYFYWYRQILGQKVEFLVSFYNNEISEKSEIFDDQFSVERPDGSNFTLKIRSTKLEDSAMYFCASRGRSSYEQYFGPGTRLTVT.

This chain uses TRBV11-3 with TRBJ2-1; the D is unclear. This CDR3 is built from 13 residues. V gave up 1 base and J gave up 5 bases, with 6 bases separating them. Germline CDR1 reads SGHNT; CDR2 reads YENEEA. The CDR3 is CASSLVADNEQFF. The CDR3 region has the DNA TGTGCCAGCAGCTTAGTGGCAGACAATGAGCAGTTCTTC. Full variable domain (missing parts from reference TRBV11-3 and TRBJ2-1): EAGVVQSPRYKIIEKKQPVAFWCNPISGHNTLYWYLQNLGQGPELLIRYENEEAVDDSQLPKDRFSAERLKGVDSTLKIQPAELGDSAVYLCASSLVADNEQFFGPGTRLTVL.

This clone has just a few counts. J is TRBJ1-5 and V is TRBV6-4; perhaps TRBD1 as D (5 bases). The CDR3 extends over 14 amino acids. Between the trimmed V and J ends, which lost 3 bases and 4 bases, there was a span of 10 bases. From germline, CDR1 is MRHNA and CDR2 SNTAGT. CDR3 DNA: TGTGCCAGCAGTGAAGGGTCAGGGAATCAGCCCCAGCATTTT. It translates to CASSEGSGNQPQHF.

The chain has TRBV2 and TRBJ1-1; tentatively, D is TRBD1 (5 bases). The germline V and J ends were trimmed by 1 base and 4 bases, with 10 bases remaining between them. The CDR3 totals 14 residues. Per the germline V gene, CDR1 is SNHLY and CDR2 is FYNNEI. The CDR3 spells CASSEGGGGTEAFF. CDR3 bases: TGTGCCAGCAGTGAAGGGGGGGGTGGCACTGAAGCTTTCTTT.

The chain is built from TRBV7-2 and TRBJ2-5; 8 nucleotides line up with TRBD2. Per germline, CDR1 SGHTA and CDR2 FQGNSA. V gave up 1 base and J gave up 3 bases; unmatched junction bases: 13. The CDR3 runs to 18 residues. The CDR3 sequence is CASSLGFGRGGKEETQYF. In DNA, the CDR3 is TGTGCCAGCAGCTTAGGGTTCGGTCGGGGGGGAAAGGAAGAGACCCAGTACTTC.

The rearrangement joins TRBV6-5 to TRBJ1-2, with 8 bases that match TRBD1. The V gene's germline CDR1 is MNHEY and CDR2 SVGAGI. This CDR3 has 14 amino acids. The junction had 7 bases not matched to a gene; V was cut back by 6 bases and J by 4 bases. The CDR3 bases are TGTGCCAGCAGAACAGGACAGGGCGGCTATGGCTACACCTTC. It codes for CASRTGQGGYGYTF.

V and J are TRBV5-6 and TRBJ1-1; D possibly corresponds to TRBD1 (5 bases). V dropped 4 bases and J dropped 0 bases, with 19 bases sitting between them. The germline gives CDR1 SGHDT, CDR2 YYEEEE. This CDR3 is built from 17 residues. For the CDR3, the DNA is TGTGCCAGCAGCGATGTGGCCCGGGGCTGGATGAACACTGAAGCTTTCTTT. It specifies CASSDVARGWMNTEAFF.

The V call is TRBV6-5, the J call TRBJ2-3, with D possibly matching TRBD1 (6 bases). Trimming took 5 bases from V and 11 from J, leaving 20 bases between them. The CDR3 is 14 amino acids. CDR1 is MNHEY, CDR2 SVGAGI, per germline. CDR3 amino acids: CASSPPGTLHVQYF. The CDR3 bases are TGTGCCAGCAGTCCACCCGGGACACTGCATGTGCAGTATTTT.

The gene calls are TRBV15 and TRBJ2-2; TRBD1 matches at 8 bases. The germline CDR1 and CDR2 sequences are LNHNV and YYDKDF (reference sequence). After removal of 3 bases from V and 2 bases from J, the junction contained 8 bases not matched to a gene. There are 17 residues in the CDR3. CDR3 loop: CATSRTPRGLNTGELFF. The DNA for the CDR3 is TGTGCCACCAGCAGGACCCCCAGGGGGCTAAACACCGGGGAGCTGTTTTTT.

The chain combines TRBV28 with TRBJ2-1; the match to TRBD2 covers 10 bases. Trimming took 7 bases from V and 4 from J; bases not matched to a gene: 7. From germline, CDR1 is MDHEN and CDR2 SYDVKM. The CDR3 is 15 residues long. CDR3 loop: CASNIGGLAYNEQFF. The CDR3 DNA reads TGTGCCAGCAACATAGGGGGACTAGCGTACAATGAGCAGTTCTTC.

This clone was seen only a few times. This chain connects TRBV19 to TRBJ2-3; 10 positions agree with TRBD2. The CDR3 covers 14 residues. With V trimmed by 5 bases and J by 6 bases, 5 bases remained unmatched. Germline-derived CDR1 and CDR2 are LNHDA and SQIVND (reference sequence). CDR3: CASSSTSGTDTQYF. The CDR3, as DNA: TGTGCCAGTAGTTCCACTAGCGGGACTGATACGCAGTATTTT.